This TCR beta chain was captured by sequencing in a study of CD8+ T cells in alopecia areata. Looking at the study overall: It was 6 to 18 months of tofacitinib, and then there were 6 months off drug.

As the sequencing template, cDNA was produced by extracting RNA and reverse transcribing it. Repertoires were generated with immunoSEQ multiplex PCR, while TCRdb's copy carries only in-frame clones and drops some. The sample includes roughly 120,000 clones, approximately 54% of them seen just once. The treatment denotes: oral pan-JAK inhibitor, 5-10 mg twice daily. The investigators collected lesional scalp punch biopsies and peripheral blood from alopecia areata patients. The CDR3 has 15 residues. Germline V lookup: CDR1 SGHDT, CDR2 YYEEEE. The trim removed 5 bases at V and 5 bases at J, leaving 10 bases unmatched.

Sequenced here: CD8+ T cells sorted from blood, sampled at week 24, from a patient treated with tofacitinib. The receptor's source is a human donor with alopecia areata. V and J are TRBV5-6 and TRBJ2-1; 7 positions match TRBD2. The CDR3 protein is CASSPSGGWDNEQFF. For the CDR3, the DNA is TGTGCCAGCAGTCCCTCGGGGGGATGGGACAATGAGCAGTTCTTC.